This T cell receptor (beta chain) was recovered during a study of cytomegalovirus exposure and HLA in healthy donors. About the research overall: A subsequent analysis stated that the approximately 110 validation repertoires were run on the same platform as the roughly 670 first-cohort repertoires. The study, taken as a whole, reports: Cytomegalovirus association was assigned to around 150 TCR beta chains. Most TCRs appeared rarely, but some public TCRs recurred in many donors.

Note on this clone: What it recognizes is unknown.

The donors formed part of the approximately 120-subject validation cohort, distinct from the roughly 630-subject first cohort. Profiling relied on immunoSEQ multiplex PCR, and the TCRdb table lists in-frame clones only, not all of them. The sample records 200,000 or so clones, 84% being singletons. Germline lookup yields CDR1 SGDLS and CDR2 YYNGEE. V was clipped by 0 bases and J by 5 bases; unmatched bases: 5. This CDR3 comprises 14 residues. The sequencing input was PBMCs. This receptor was obtained from a woman aged 30 to 39 in good health and CMV-seropositive. The genes are TRBV9 and TRBJ2-7; 7 nucleotides line up with TRBD1. The CDR3 is CASSVDPGTDEQYF. Written as DNA, the CDR3 is TGTGCCAGCAGCGTAGACCCCGGGACAGACGAGCAGTACTTC.